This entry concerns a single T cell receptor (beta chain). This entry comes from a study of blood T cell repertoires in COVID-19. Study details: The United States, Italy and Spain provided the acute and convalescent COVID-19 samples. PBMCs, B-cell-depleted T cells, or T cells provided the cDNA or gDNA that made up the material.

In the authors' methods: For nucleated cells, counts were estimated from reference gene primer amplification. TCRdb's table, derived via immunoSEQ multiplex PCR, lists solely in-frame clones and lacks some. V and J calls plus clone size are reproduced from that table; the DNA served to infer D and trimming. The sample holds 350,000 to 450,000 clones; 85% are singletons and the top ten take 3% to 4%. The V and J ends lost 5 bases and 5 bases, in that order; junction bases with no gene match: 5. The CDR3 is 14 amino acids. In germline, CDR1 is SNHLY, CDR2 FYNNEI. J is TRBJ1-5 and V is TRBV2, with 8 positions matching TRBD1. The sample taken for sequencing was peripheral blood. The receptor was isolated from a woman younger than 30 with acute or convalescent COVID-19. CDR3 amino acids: CASSRTGKDQPQHF. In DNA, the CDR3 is TGTGCCAGCAGTCGGACAGGGAAAGATCAGCCCCAGCATTTT.